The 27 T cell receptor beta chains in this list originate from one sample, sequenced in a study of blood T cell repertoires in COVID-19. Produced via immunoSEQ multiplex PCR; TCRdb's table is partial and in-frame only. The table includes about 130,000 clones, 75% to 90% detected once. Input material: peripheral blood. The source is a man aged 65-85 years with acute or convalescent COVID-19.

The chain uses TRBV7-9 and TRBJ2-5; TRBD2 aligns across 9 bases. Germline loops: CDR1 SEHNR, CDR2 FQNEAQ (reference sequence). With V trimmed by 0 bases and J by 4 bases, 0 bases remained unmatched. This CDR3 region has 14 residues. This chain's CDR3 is CASSLAGLAETQYF. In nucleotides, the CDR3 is TGTGCCAGCAGCTTAGCGGGACTAGCAGAGACCCAGTACTTC.

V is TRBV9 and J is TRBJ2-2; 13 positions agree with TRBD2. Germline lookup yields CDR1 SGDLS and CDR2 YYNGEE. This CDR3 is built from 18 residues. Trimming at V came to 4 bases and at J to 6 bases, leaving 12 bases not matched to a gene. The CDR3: CASSPRTSGGKAPGELFF. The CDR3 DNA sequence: TGTGCCAGCAGCCCACGGACTAGCGGGGGTAAGGCCCCCGGGGAGCTGTTTTTT.

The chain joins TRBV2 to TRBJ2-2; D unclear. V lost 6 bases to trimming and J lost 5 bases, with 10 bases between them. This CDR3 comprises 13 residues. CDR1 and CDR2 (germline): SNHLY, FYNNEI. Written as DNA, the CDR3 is TGTGCCAGCAGGGCCCAGGTGACCGGGGAGCTGTTTTTT. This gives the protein CASRAQVTGELFF.

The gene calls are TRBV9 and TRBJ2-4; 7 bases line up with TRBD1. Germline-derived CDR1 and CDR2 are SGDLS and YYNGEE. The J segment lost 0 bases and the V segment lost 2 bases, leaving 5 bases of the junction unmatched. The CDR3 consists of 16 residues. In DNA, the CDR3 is TGTGCCAGCAGCGTTGACAGGGATCTAGCCAAAAACATTCAGTACTTC. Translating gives CASSVDRDLAKNIQYF.

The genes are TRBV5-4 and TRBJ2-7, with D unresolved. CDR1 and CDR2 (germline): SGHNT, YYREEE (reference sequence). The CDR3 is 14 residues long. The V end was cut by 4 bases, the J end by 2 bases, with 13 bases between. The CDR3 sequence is CASSPDPGTYEQYF. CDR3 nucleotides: TGTGCCAGCAGCCCGGATCCAGGTACCTACGAGCAGTACTTC.

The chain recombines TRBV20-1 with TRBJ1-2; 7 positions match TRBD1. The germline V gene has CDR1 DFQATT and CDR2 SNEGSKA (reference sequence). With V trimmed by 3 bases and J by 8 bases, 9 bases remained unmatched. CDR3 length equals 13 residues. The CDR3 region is CSASKGTVSGYTF. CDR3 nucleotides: TGCAGTGCTAGTAAGGGGACAGTCTCAGGCTACACCTTC.

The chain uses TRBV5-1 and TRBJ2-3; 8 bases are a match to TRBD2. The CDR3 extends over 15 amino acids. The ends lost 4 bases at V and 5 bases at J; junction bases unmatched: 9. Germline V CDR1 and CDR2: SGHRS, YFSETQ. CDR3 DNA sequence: TGCGCCAGCAGCGTCGGGGGGGCACGGGGAGATACGCAGTATTTT. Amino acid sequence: CASSVGGARGDTQYF.

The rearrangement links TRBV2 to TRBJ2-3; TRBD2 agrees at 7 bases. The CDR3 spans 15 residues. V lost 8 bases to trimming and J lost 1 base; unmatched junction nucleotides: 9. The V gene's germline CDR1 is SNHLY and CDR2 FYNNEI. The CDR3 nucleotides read TGTGCCAGCCCTGGGAGCGGGGTAGGCACAGATACGCAGTATTTT. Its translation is CASPGSGVGTDTQYF.

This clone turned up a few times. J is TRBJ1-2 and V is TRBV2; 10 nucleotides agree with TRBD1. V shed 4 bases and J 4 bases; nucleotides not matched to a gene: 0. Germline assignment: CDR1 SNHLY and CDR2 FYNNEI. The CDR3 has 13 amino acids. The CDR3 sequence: CASSGTGGYGYTF. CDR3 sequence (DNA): TGTGCCAGCAGTGGGACAGGGGGCTATGGCTACACCTTC.

The CDR3 DNA sequence: TGTGCCAGCAGCTTAGCAGGAGGGAATCAGCCCCAGCATTTT. Encoded protein: CASSLAGGNQPQHF. V and J are TRBV7-2 and TRBJ1-5; no clear D. This CDR3 comprises 14 residues. V was cut by 0 bases and J by 4 bases, with 7 bases left in between. CDR1 and CDR2 from the germline V gene are SGHTA and FQGNSA.

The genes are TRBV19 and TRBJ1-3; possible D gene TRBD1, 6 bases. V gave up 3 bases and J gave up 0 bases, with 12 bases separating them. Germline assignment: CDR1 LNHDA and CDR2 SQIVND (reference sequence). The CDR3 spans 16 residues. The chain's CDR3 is CASSIFGGNSGNTIYF. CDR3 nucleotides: TGTGCCAGTAGTATCTTTGGGGGCAACTCTGGAAACACCATATATTTT. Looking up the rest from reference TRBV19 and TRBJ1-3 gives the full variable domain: DGGITQSPKYLFRKEGQNVTLSCEQNLNHDAMYWYRQDPGQGLRLIYYSQIVNDFQKGDIAEGYSVSREKKESFPLTVTSAQKNPTAFYLCASSIFGGNSGNTIYFGEGSWLTVV.

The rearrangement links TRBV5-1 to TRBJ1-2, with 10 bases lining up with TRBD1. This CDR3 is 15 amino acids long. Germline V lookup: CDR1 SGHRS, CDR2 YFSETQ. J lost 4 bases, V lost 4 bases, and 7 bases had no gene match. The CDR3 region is CASSRGQGGIYGYTF. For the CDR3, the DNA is TGCGCCAGCAGCCGAGGACAGGGGGGAATCTATGGCTACACCTTC.

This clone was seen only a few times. The CDR3 sequence is CASSYLSGTRYNEQFF. The CDR3, as DNA: TGTGCCAGCAGTTACCTTTCGGGGACTAGATACAATGAGCAGTTCTTC. The V call is TRBV6-5, the J call TRBJ2-1; 8 bases align to TRBD2. Germline-derived CDR1 and CDR2 are MNHEY and SVGAGI. The CDR3 spans 16 residues. V lost 2 bases, J lost 4 bases, and 7 bases stayed unmatched.

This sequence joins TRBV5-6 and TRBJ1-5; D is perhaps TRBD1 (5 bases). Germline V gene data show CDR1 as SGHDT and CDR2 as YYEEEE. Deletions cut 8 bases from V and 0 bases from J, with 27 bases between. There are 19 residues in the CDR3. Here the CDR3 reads CASDMGGTTVRNSNQPQHF. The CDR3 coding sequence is TGTGCCAGTGACATGGGGGGGACGACGGTCCGGAATAGCAATCAGCCCCAGCATTTT.

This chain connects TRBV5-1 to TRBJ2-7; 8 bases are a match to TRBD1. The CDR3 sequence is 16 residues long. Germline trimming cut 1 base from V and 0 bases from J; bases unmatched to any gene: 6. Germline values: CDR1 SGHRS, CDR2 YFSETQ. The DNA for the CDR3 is TGCGCCAGCAGCTTGATAACAGGGGGGAACTCCTACGAGCAGTACTTC. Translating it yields CASSLITGGNSYEQYF.

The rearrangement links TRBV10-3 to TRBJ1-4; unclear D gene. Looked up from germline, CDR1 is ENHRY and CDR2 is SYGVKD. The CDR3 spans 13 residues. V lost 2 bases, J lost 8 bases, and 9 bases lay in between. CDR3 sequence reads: CAISEGGEEKLFF. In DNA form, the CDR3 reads TGTGCCATCAGTGAGGGCGGGGAAGAAAAACTGTTTTTT.

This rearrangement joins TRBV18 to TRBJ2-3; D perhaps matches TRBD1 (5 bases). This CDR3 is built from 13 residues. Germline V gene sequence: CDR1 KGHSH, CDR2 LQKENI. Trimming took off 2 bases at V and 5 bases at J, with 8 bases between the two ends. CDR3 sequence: CASSPGAGDTQYF. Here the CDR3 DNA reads TGTGCCAGCTCACCAGGGGCAGGAGATACGCAGTATTTT.

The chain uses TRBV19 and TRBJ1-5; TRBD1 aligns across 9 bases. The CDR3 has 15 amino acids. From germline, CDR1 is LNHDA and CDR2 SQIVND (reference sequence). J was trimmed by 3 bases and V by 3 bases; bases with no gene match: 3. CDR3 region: CASSITGGFNQPQHF. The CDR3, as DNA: TGTGCCAGTAGTATTACAGGGGGCTTCAATCAGCCCCAGCATTTT. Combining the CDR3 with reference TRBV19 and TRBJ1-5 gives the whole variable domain DGGITQSPKYLFRKEGQNVTLSCEQNLNHDAMYWYRQDPGQGLRLIYYSQIVNDFQKGDIAEGYSVSREKKESFPLTVTSAQKNPTAFYLCASSITGGFNQPQHFGDGTRLSIL.

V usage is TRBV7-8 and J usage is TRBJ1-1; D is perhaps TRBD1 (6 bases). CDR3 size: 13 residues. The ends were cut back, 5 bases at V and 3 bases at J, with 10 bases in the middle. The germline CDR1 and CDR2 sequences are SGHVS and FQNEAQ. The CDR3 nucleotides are TGTGCCAGCAGCCCGCACAGGGACACTGAAGCTTTCTTT. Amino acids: CASSPHRDTEAFF. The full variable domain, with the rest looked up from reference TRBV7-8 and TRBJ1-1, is GAGVSQSPRYKVAKRGQDVALRCDPISGHVSLFWYQQALGQGPEFLTYFQNEAQLDKSGLPSDRFFAERPEGSVSTLKIQRTQQEDSAVYLCASSPHRDTEAFFGQGTRLTVV.

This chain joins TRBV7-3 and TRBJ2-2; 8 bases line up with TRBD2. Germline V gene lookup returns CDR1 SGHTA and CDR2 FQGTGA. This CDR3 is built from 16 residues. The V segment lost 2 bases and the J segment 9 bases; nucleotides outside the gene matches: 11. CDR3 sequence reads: CASSLGGGPTYRELFF. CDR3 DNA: TGTGCCAGCAGCTTAGGCGGGGGGCCGACTTACCGGGAGCTGTTTTTT.

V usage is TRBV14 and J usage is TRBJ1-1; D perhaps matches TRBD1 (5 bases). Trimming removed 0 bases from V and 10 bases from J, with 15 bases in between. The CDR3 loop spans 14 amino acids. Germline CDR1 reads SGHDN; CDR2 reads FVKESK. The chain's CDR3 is CASSQDSRVTPAFF. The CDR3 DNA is TGTGCCAGCAGCCAAGATTCCAGGGTAACCCCAGCTTTCTTT.

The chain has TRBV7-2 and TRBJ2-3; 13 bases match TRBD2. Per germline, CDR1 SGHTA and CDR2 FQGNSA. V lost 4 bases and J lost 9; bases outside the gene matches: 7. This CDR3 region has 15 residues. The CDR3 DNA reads TGTGCCAGCAGCTCTACTAGCGGGGGGGTAGGCACGCAGTATTTT. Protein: CASSSTSGGVGTQYF.

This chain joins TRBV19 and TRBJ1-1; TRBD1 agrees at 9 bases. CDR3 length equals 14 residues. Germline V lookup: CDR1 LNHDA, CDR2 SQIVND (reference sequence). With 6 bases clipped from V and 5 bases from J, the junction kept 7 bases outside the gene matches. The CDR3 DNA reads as TGTGCCAGTAGGTATAGACAGGGGGGGACTGAAGCTTTCTTT. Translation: CASRYRQGGTEAFF.

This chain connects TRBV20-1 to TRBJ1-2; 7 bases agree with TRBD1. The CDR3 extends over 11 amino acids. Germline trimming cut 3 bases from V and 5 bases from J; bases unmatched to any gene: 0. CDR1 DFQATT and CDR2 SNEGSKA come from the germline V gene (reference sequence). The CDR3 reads CSASRGYGYTF. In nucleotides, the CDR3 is TGCAGTGCTAGCAGGGGGTATGGCTACACCTTC.

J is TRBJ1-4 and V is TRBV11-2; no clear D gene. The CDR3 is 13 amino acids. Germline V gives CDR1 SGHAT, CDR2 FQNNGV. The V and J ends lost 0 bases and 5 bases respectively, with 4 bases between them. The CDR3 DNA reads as TGTGCCAGCAGCTTAGAACGGAATGAAAAACTGTTTTTT. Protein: CASSLERNEKLFF. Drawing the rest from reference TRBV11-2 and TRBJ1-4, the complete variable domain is EAGVAQSPRYKIIEKRQSVAFWCNPISGHATLYWYQQILGQGPKLLIQFQNNGVVDDSQLPKDRFSAERLKGVDSTLKIQPAKLEDSAVYLCASSLERNEKLFFGSGTQLSVL.

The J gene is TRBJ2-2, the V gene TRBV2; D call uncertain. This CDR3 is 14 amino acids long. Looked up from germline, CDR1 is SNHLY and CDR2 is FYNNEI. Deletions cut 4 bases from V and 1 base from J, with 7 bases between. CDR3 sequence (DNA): TGTGCCAGCAGTGGCGGCAAGAACACCGGGGAGCTGTTTTTT. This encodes CASSGGKNTGELFF.

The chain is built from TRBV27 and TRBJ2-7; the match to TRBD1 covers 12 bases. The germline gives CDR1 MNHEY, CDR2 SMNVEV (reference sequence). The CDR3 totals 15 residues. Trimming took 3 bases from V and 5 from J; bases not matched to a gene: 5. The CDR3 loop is CASSFRGQGANEQYF. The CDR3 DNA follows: TGTGCCAGCAGTTTTCGGGGACAGGGGGCTAACGAGCAGTACTTC.